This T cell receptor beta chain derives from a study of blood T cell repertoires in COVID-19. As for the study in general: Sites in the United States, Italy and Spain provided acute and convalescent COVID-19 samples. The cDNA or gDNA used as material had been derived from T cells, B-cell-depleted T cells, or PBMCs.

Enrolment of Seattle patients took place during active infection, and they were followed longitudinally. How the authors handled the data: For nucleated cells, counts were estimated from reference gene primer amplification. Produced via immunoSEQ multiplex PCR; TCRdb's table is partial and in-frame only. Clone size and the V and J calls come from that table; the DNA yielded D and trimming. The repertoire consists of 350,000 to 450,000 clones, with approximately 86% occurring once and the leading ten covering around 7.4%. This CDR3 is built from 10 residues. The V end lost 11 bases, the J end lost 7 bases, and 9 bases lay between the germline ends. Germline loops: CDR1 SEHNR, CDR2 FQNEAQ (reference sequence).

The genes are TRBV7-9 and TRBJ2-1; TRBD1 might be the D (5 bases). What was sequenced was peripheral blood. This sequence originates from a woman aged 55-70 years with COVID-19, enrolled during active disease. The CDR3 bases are TGTGCCGGAAGGGGAAATGAGCAGTTCTTC. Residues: CAGRGNEQFF.